The rows below give T cell receptor beta chains drawn from one sample of a study of blood T cell repertoires in COVID-19. TCRdb keeps only in-frame clones here, not all; method: immunoSEQ multiplex PCR. The table has 110,000 to 150,000 clones, around 81% seen once. What was sequenced was PBMCs or T cells enriched from blood (not recorded which). These receptors originate from a woman aged 40 to 50 who had recovered from COVID-19. CDR3s include the opening cysteine and the closing phenylalanine or tryptophan. Each record gives: D gene, J gene, clone size, V gene, CDR3 DNA, CDR3 protein. The D gene is left open where the match is weak. Only part of the rows carry a size: once, few, many, or a class if the clone is expanded.

D gene: .
J gene: TRBJ1-2
clone size: .
V gene: TRBV7-8
CDR3 DNA: TGTGCCAGCAGCCTGGGGGGAGGTGGCTACACCTTC
CDR3 protein: CASSLGGGGYTF

D gene: TRBD1
J gene: TRBJ1-5
clone size: .
V gene: TRBV2
CDR3 DNA: TGTGCCAGCGGCCCCGGGACAGTTAGCAATCAGCCCCAGCATTTT
CDR3 protein: CASGPGTVSNQPQHF

D gene: TRBD2
J gene: TRBJ2-1
clone size: .
V gene: TRBV5-1
CDR3 DNA: TGCGCCAGCAGAGATGGACTAGCGGACCCTCGGTACAATGAGCAGTTCTTC
CDR3 protein: CASRDGLADPRYNEQFF

D gene: .
J gene: TRBJ2-1
clone size: .
V gene: TRBV11-1
CDR3 DNA: TGTGCCAGCAGCTTAGACAGGGTGCCGAATGAGCAGTTCTTC
CDR3 protein: CASSLDRVPNEQFF

D gene: .
J gene: TRBJ1-2
clone size: .
V gene: TRBV4-2
CDR3 DNA: TGTGCCAGCAGCCAAGATTCCCCCAGGGCCTATGGCTACACCTTC
CDR3 protein: CASSQDSPRAYGYTF

D gene: TRBD2
J gene: TRBJ2-1
clone size: .
V gene: TRBV29-1
CDR3 DNA: TGCAGCGTTGAACTAGCGGGAGGAAGTCGGCAGTTCTTC
CDR3 protein: CSVELAGGSRQFF

D gene: TRBD1
J gene: TRBJ1-2
clone size: .
V gene: TRBV5-5
CDR3 DNA: TGTGCCAGCAGTTTTCCCGGGACAGGGAACGAAGCTAACTATGGCTACACCTTC
CDR3 protein: CASSFPGTGNEANYGYTF

D gene: TRBD1
J gene: TRBJ2-3
clone size: .
V gene: TRBV24-1
CDR3 DNA: TGTGCCACCAGTGACACACAGGGGACCCCAGATACGCAGTATTTT
CDR3 protein: CATSDTQGTPDTQYF

D gene: .
J gene: TRBJ1-6
clone size: .
V gene: TRBV7-8
CDR3 DNA: TGTGCCAGCAGCCTCAGCGGGAGCTCCTATAATTCACCCCTCCACTTT
CDR3 protein: CASSLSGSSYNSPLHF

D gene: .
J gene: TRBJ2-3
clone size: .
V gene: TRBV5-1
CDR3 DNA: TGCGCCAGCACCCTAGGGGGGGGCGAGACAGATACGCAGTATTTT
CDR3 protein: CASTLGGGETDTQYF

D gene: TRBD2
J gene: TRBJ2-2
clone size: .
V gene: TRBV6-6
CDR3 DNA: TGTGCCAGCAGTCGATCAACGGGACTAACCGGGGAGCTGTTTTTT
CDR3 protein: CASSRSTGLTGELFF

D gene: .
J gene: TRBJ1-5
clone size: .
V gene: TRBV19
CDR3 DNA: TGTGCCAGCAAAACATTGCTCGGGGCAGGGCGCGGGAGGCAGCCCCAGCATTTT
CDR3 protein: CASKTLLGAGRGRQPQHF

D gene: TRBD2
J gene: TRBJ2-1
clone size: .
V gene: TRBV29-1
CDR3 DNA: TGCAGCGTGACCCGGACTAGCGGGAGCAATGAGCAGTTCTTC
CDR3 protein: CSVTRTSGSNEQFF

D gene: .
J gene: TRBJ1-3
clone size: .
V gene: TRBV3-1/TRBV3-2
CDR3 DNA: TGTGCCAGCAGCCCAGTGAACTCTGGAAACACCATATATTTT
CDR3 protein: CASSPVNSGNTIYF

D gene: TRBD2
J gene: TRBJ2-3
clone size: .
V gene: TRBV5-1
CDR3 DNA: TGCGCCAGCAGCTCCGGGACTAGCGGGAGCACAGATACGCAGTATTTT
CDR3 protein: CASSSGTSGSTDTQYF

D gene: .
J gene: TRBJ1-1
clone size: .
V gene: TRBV19
CDR3 DNA: TGTGCCAGTCCCCCCCGGTGGACTGAAGCTTTCTTT
CDR3 protein: CASPPRWTEAFF

D gene: .
J gene: TRBJ2-3
clone size: .
V gene: TRBV6-5
CDR3 DNA: TGTGCCAGCGGCCGGGGAACGGGGAGTACAGATACGCAGTATTTT
CDR3 protein: CASGRGTGSTDTQYF

D gene: .
J gene: TRBJ2-7
clone size: .
V gene: TRBV27
CDR3 DNA: TGTGCCAGCAGTTTAGAGGTCAGCTACGAGCAGTACTTC
CDR3 protein: CASSLEVSYEQYF

D gene: TRBD2
J gene: TRBJ2-5
clone size: .
V gene: TRBV19
CDR3 DNA: TGTGCCAGTAGTATCTCGGGGGGATCTCAAGAGACCCAGTACTTC
CDR3 protein: CASSISGGSQETQYF

D gene: TRBD2
J gene: TRBJ2-7
clone size: .
V gene: TRBV5-1
CDR3 DNA: TGCGCCAGCAGTCCTAGCGGGACCATTTCCTACGAGCAGTACTTC
CDR3 protein: CASSPSGTISYEQYF

D gene: TRBD2
J gene: TRBJ2-3
clone size: once
V gene: TRBV7-7
CDR3 DNA: TGTGCCAGCAGCTCCGGGAGCGGGGGAGATACGCAGTATTTT
CDR3 protein: CASSSGSGGDTQYF

D gene: .
J gene: TRBJ2-5
clone size: .
V gene: TRBV9
CDR3 DNA: TGTGCCAGCAGTGGGGGGAACCAAGAGACCCAGTACTTC
CDR3 protein: CASSGGNQETQYF

D gene: .
J gene: TRBJ2-7
clone size: .
V gene: TRBV6-5
CDR3 DNA: TGTGCCAGCGAAAGCGGAGAAGCACCCTACGAGCAGTACTTC
CDR3 protein: CASESGEAPYEQYF

D gene: TRBD1
J gene: TRBJ2-2
clone size: few
V gene: TRBV9
CDR3 DNA: TGTGCCAGCAGCGACCGGACAGGGGGCACCGGGGAGCTGTTTTTT
CDR3 protein: CASSDRTGGTGELFF

D gene: .
J gene: TRBJ1-6
clone size: .
V gene: TRBV10-2
CDR3 DNA: TGCGCCAGCAGTGATGGCCATCTGATCGGACAGAATTCACCCCTCCACTTT
CDR3 protein: CASSDGHLIGQNSPLHF

D gene: TRBD1
J gene: TRBJ1-4
clone size: .
V gene: TRBV15
CDR3 DNA: TGTGCCACCAGCAGCTTAACGGGACAGCGAGATGAAAAACTGTTTTTT
CDR3 protein: CATSSLTGQRDEKLFF

D gene: TRBD1
J gene: TRBJ2-5
clone size: .
V gene: TRBV2
CDR3 DNA: TGTGCCAGCAGGGCCCGGGACAGGGGGCTTCTGACTAGGGAGACCCAGTACTTC
CDR3 protein: CASRARDRGLLTRETQYF

D gene: .
J gene: TRBJ1-1
clone size: few
V gene: TRBV28
CDR3 DNA: TGTGCCAGCAGAAGGAATGACAGGTATGAAGCTTTCTTT
CDR3 protein: CASRRNDRYEAFF

D gene: .
J gene: TRBJ1-5
clone size: .
V gene: TRBV11-2
CDR3 DNA: TGTGCCAGCAGCCCTGGGACACTGAAAGGATATAGCAATCAGCCCCAGCATTTT
CDR3 protein: CASSPGTLKGYSNQPQHF